One sample yielded the 19 T cell receptor beta chains listed below, sequenced in a study of CD8 T cells in ankylosing spondylitis. Points from the study as a whole: Ankylosing spondylitis blood appeared to be characterized by a TCR beta motif of eight or nine highly homologous variants.

TCRdb independently ran MiXCR on the 5' RACE reads; one entry per CDR3 protein. The sample yields approximately 400,000 distinct CDR3 sequences, about 25% seen once. These receptors have no identified antigens. The sequenced material came from blood, either unsorted or a sorted T cell fraction (not recorded which). These receptor sequences come from a male donor with ankylosing spondylitis.

This clonotype has more than one count but fewer than ten. The rearrangement uses TRBV5-6 and TRBJ2-7; TRBD2 is a possible D gene (6 bases). V was clipped by 0 bases and J by 5 bases, with 9 bases between them. CDR1 and CDR2 (germline): SGHDT, YYEEEE. The CDR3 runs 13 residues. The CDR3 sequence is CASSLAGLHEQYF. CDR3 DNA sequence: TGTGCCAGCAGCTTGGCGGGACTCCACGAGCAGTACTTC. Full variable domain (outside the CDR3, taken from reference TRBV5-6 and TRBJ2-7): DAGVTQSPTHLIKTRGQQVTLRCSPKSGHDTVSWYQQALGQGPQFIFQYYEEEERQRGNFPDRFSGHQFPNYSSELNVNALLLGDSALYLCASSLAGLHEQYFGPGTRLTVT.

This clonotype was observed a handful of times. The CDR3 here is CSVEEWGTDTQYF. The CDR3 DNA reads TGCAGTGTTGAGGAGTGGGGCACAGATACGCAGTATTTT. The chain combines TRBV20-1 with TRBJ2-3; D unresolved. This CDR3 is built from 13 residues. Germline loops: CDR1 DFQATT, CDR2 SNEGSKA (reference sequence). Trimming shortened V by 7 bases and J by 1 base, and 12 bases separated the two germline ends.

This clonotype was detected many times. The chain recombines TRBV5-4 with TRBJ2-1, with a tentative D call TRBD1 (6 bases). Germline values: CDR1 SGHNT, CDR2 YYREEE (reference sequence). Trimming took off 0 bases at V and 2 bases at J, with 9 bases between the two ends. The CDR3 is 15 residues long. CDR3 amino acids: CASSLEGGTYNEQFF. As DNA, the CDR3 is TGTGCCAGCAGCTTGGAAGGGGGTACCTACAATGAGCAGTTCTTC.

The chain couples TRBV28 to TRBJ2-2; 8 bases map to TRBD2. With V trimmed by 5 bases and J by 2 bases, 7 bases remained unmatched. Looked up from germline, CDR1 is MDHEN and CDR2 is SYDVKM. This CDR3 comprises 16 residues. The CDR3 DNA is TGTGCCAGCAGTGGGTTGACTAGCGCTAACACCGGGGAGCTGTTTTTT. Translated: CASSGLTSANTGELFF.

This clonotype showed up just a few times. The chain joins TRBV7-6 to TRBJ1-1, with no clear D. V was clipped by 3 bases and J by 1 base, with 6 bases between them. This CDR3 region has 13 residues. Germline V CDR1 and CDR2: SGHVS, FNYEAQ. CDR3 protein: CASSFGPNTEAFF. The DNA of the CDR3 is TGTGCCAGCAGCTTTGGGCCGAACACTGAAGCTTTCTTT.

In this sample, this clonotype turned up a few times. The chain carries TRBV18 and TRBJ1-1; D is unresolved. There are 14 residues in the CDR3. V was trimmed by 6 bases and J by 6 bases, leaving 17 bases between them. Germline values: CDR1 KGHSH, CDR2 LQKENI. CDR3 nucleotides: TGTGCCAGCTCCCTGGACCATTGGTACGCTGAAGCTTTCTTT. It encodes CASSLDHWYAEAFF.

This chain links TRBV6-2 or TRBV6-3 with TRBJ2-1; 8 bases agree with TRBD2. J gave up 7 bases and V 7 bases, and 6 bases lay outside the gene matches. CDR1 MNHEY and CDR2 SVGEGT come from the germline V gene. CDR3 length equals 13 residues. This chain's CDR3 is CASTAGGRNEQFF. For the CDR3, the DNA is TGTGCCAGCACTGCGGGAGGTAGGAATGAGCAGTTCTTC.

There are a few counts of this clonotype. V usage is TRBV2 and J usage is TRBJ1-1, with a weak D call TRBD1 (6 bases). V was clipped by 7 bases and J by 4 bases, with 13 bases between them. The CDR3 is 13 amino acids. Germline V gene lookup returns CDR1 SNHLY and CDR2 FYNNEI. This CDR3 reads CASNLGGFTEAFF. The CDR3 bases are TGTGCCAGCAACTTAGGGGGATTCACTGAAGCTTTCTTT. Combining the CDR3 with reference TRBV2 and TRBJ1-1 gives the whole variable domain EPEVTQTPSHQVTQMGQEVILRCVPISNHLYFYWYRQILGQKVEFLVSFYNNEISEKSEIFDDQFSVERPDGSNFTLKIRSTKLEDSAMYFCASNLGGFTEAFFGQGTRLTVV.

The chain carries TRBV5-1 and TRBJ1-1; 8 bases match TRBD1. The CDR3 covers 15 residues. Germline V gives CDR1 SGHRS, CDR2 YFSETQ. V lost 0 bases to trimming and J lost 1 base; unmatched junction nucleotides: 2. Here the CDR3 DNA reads TGCGCCAGCAGCTTGGCAGGGGGCTGGAACACTGAAGCTTTCTTT. Its protein is CASSLAGGWNTEAFF. Combining the CDR3 with reference TRBV5-1 and TRBJ1-1 gives the whole variable domain KAGVTQTPRYLIKTRGQQVTLSCSPISGHRSVSWYQQTPGQGLQFLFEYFSETQRNKGNFPGRFSGRQFSNSRSEMNVSTLELGDSALYLCASSLAGGWNTEAFFGQGTRLTVV.

This clonotype was recorded a few times. The junction departs from germline at one end; a sequencing error may be responsible. The rearrangement links TRBV28 to TRBJ2-4; D tentatively reads TRBD1 or TRBD2 (5 bases each). The CDR3 is 15 residues long. Germline V lookup: CDR1 MDHEN, CDR2 SYDVKM. CDR3 coding DNA: TGTGCCACCAGTAAAGAGGGGATAGCCAAAAACATTCAGTACTTC. Translated, it gives CATSKEGIAKNIQYF.

This clonotype has only a few counts. The chain links TRBV24-1 to TRBJ1-5; 7 nucleotides agree with TRBD1. This CDR3 is built from 14 residues. The J segment lost 2 bases and the V segment lost 7 bases, leaving 4 bases of the junction unmatched. Germline-derived CDR1 and CDR2 are KGHDR and SFDVKD. For the CDR3, the DNA is TGTGCCACCAGCACAGGGGTGGGCAATCAGCCCCAGCATTTT. Translated: CATSTGVGNQPQHF.

The rearrangement links TRBV6-1 to TRBJ1-1, with TRBD1 matching 8 bases. Looked up from germline, CDR1 is MNHNS and CDR2 is SASEGT. The CDR3 is 13 residues long. The junction had 5 bases not matched to a gene; V was cut back by 5 bases and J by 6 bases. CDR3 DNA: TGTGCCAGCAGTAGGGACAGGTTCGCTGAAGCTTTCTTT. Translated: CASSRDRFAEAFF.

The rearrangement uses TRBV15 and TRBJ2-3; the D gene is possibly TRBD1 (5 bases). Germline-derived CDR1 and CDR2 are LNHNV and YYDKDF (reference sequence). The CDR3 has 15 residues. V was shortened by 5 bases and J by 4 bases, with 16 bases between the two germline ends. CDR3 coding DNA: TGTGCCACCAGCGACAATCAGGGTTTCGCAGATACGCAGTATTTT. Its protein is CATSDNQGFADTQYF.

The sample holds many counts of this clonotype. The chain links TRBV12-3 or TRBV12-4 to TRBJ2-1, with 7 bases identical to TRBD2. Unmatched junction bases numbered 9, after V lost 5 bases and J lost 8 bases. This CDR3 region has 14 residues. In nucleotides, the CDR3 is TGTGCCAGCAGTCGCGGGACTAATGAGGATGAGCAGTTCTTC. The encoded protein is CASSRGTNEDEQFF.

The V gene is TRBV25-1, the J gene TRBJ1-1; D may be TRBD1 (5 bases). This CDR3 comprises 16 residues. Deletions cut 2 bases from V and 0 bases from J, with 13 bases between. CDR1 and CDR2 from the germline V gene are MGHDK and SYGVNS. The CDR3: CASSEPGPSMNTEAFF. CDR3 bases: TGTGCCAGCAGTGAACCGGGACCTTCTATGAACACTGAAGCTTTCTTT.

The genes are TRBV5-1 and TRBJ2-1; possible D gene TRBD2, 6 bases. Trimming pared 4 bases from V and 7 bases from J, leaving 18 bases between. CDR3 size: 15 residues. Germline-derived CDR1 and CDR2 are SGHRS and YFSETQ. The CDR3, as DNA: TGCGCCAGCAGCCACCTGGGGGGAATTGATAATGAGCAGTTCTTC. Its translation: CASSHLGGIDNEQFF.

In its sample, this clonotype was seen many times. V is TRBV7-9 and J is TRBJ1-5; a weak D match, TRBD1 (5 bases). This CDR3 comprises 14 residues. Trimming shortened V by 5 bases and J by 7 bases, and 15 bases separated the two germline ends. Germline values: CDR1 SEHNR, CDR2 FQNEAQ (reference sequence). The CDR3 bases are TGTGCCAGCAGCCCCAGTGGGGGAGGGCAGCCCCAGCATTTT. Its protein is CASSPSGGGQPQHF.

The chain uses TRBV12-3 or TRBV12-4 and TRBJ1-6; no clear D. The germline V and J ends were trimmed by 1 base and 4 bases, with 8 bases remaining between them. The CDR3 consists of 15 residues. CDR3 DNA: TGTGCCAGCAGTTTAGAGTTACAGTATAATTCACCCCTCCACTTT. It yields the protein CASSLELQYNSPLHF.

This clonotype was counted between two and nine times. This rearrangement joins TRBV2 to TRBJ1-5; TRBD1 matches 7 bases. The CDR3 runs 16 residues. The V segment lost 6 bases and the J segment 6 bases; nucleotides outside the gene matches: 14. Germline V gene data show CDR1 as SNHLY and CDR2 as FYNNEI. The CDR3 DNA reads as TGTGCCAGCAGCGGGGGCTTACAGGGGCTAGGTCAGCCCCAGCATTTT. It specifies CASSGGLQGLGQPQHF. The full variable domain, with the rest looked up from reference TRBV2 and TRBJ1-5, is EPEVTQTPSHQVTQMGQEVILRCVPISNHLYFYWYRQILGQKVEFLVSFYNNEISEKSEIFDDQFSVERPDGSNFTLKIRSTKLEDSAMYFCASSGGLQGLGQPQHFGDGTRLSIL.